This passage covers 26 T cell receptor beta chains from one sample sequenced in a study of blood T cell repertoires in COVID-19. Sequencing was performed with immunoSEQ multiplex PCR; in TCRdb, only in-frame clones are kept and a portion is missing. The sample yields 80,000 or so clones, 80% to 85% seen once. Sequenced sample: peripheral blood. These receptors came from a man older than 75 with acute or convalescent COVID-19.

The chain joins TRBV9 to TRBJ1-4; D ambiguous. Germline CDR1 SGDLS, CDR2 YYNGEE. The ends were cut back, 0 bases at V and 7 bases at J, with 10 bases in the middle. The CDR3 totals 14 residues. The CDR3 protein is CASSVEVHGEKLFF. CDR3 DNA: TGTGCCAGCAGCGTAGAAGTTCACGGTGAAAAACTGTTTTTT.

The chain is built from TRBV3-1 (or the pseudogene TRBV3-2) and TRBJ1-2; the D is unclear. Trimming cost V 0 bases and J 2 bases, with 10 bases left between them. The CDR3 runs 15 residues. Germline V lookup: CDR1 LGHDT, CDR2 YNNKEL (reference sequence). The CDR3 sequence: CASSQDLAGNYGYTF. The DNA of the CDR3 is TGTGCCAGCAGCCAAGATTTGGCGGGGAACTATGGCTACACCTTC.

The V call is TRBV2, the J call TRBJ2-7; possible D gene TRBD1, 6 bases. The V gene lost 5 bases and the J gene lost 3 bases, with 8 bases spanning the gap. The V gene's germline CDR1 is SNHLY and CDR2 FYNNEI. CDR3 size: 12 residues. The CDR3 spells CASSLDSYEQYF. DNA of the CDR3: TGTGCCAGCAGTCTGGACAGCTACGAGCAGTACTTC.

The chain carries TRBV5-1 and TRBJ2-5, with 8 bases that match TRBD2. This CDR3 region has 16 residues. Germline values: CDR1 SGHRS, CDR2 YFSETQ. J gave up 1 base and V 0 bases, and 5 bases lay outside the gene matches. The CDR3 DNA is TGCGCCAGCAGCTTGGTGGCTAGCGGGCGCCAAGAGACCCAGTACTTC. It codes for CASSLVASGRQETQYF.

This clone has just one count. The chain uses TRBV2 and TRBJ1-4; D unresolved. V lost 8 bases and J 3 bases, leaving 7 bases between the germline ends. The germline CDR1 and CDR2 sequences are SNHLY and FYNNEI. The CDR3 sequence is 12 residues long. The CDR3 DNA is TGTGCCAGCTTGCGTCCTAATGAAAAACTGTTTTTT. This gives the protein CASLRPNEKLFF.

This chain uses TRBV7-2 with TRBJ2-2; 7 nucleotides align to TRBD2. The CDR3 loop spans 15 amino acids. V shed 5 bases, J shed 1 base, and the junction held 4 bases outside the gene matches. CDR1 and CDR2 (germline): SGHTA, FQGNSA. Here the CDR3 DNA reads TGTGCCAGCAGCCGGGGGGTGTGGAACACCGGGGAGCTGTTTTTT. Encoded protein: CASSRGVWNTGELFF.

The rearrangement uses TRBV3-1 (or the pseudogene TRBV3-2) and TRBJ2-7; 10 bases align to TRBD1. This CDR3 has 14 amino acids. V trimming: 4 bases; J trimming: 6 bases; junction bases outside the gene matches: 6. Germline V gene data show CDR1 as LGHDT and CDR2 as YNNKEL (reference sequence). CDR3 DNA: TGTGCCAGCAGCCTTGGTGGACAGGGGGGCGAGCAGTACTTC. Translation: CASSLGGQGGEQYF.

The chain couples TRBV23-1 to TRBJ1-5; D is unresolved. TRBV23-1 is annotated as an ORF whose role is uncertain. Trimming shortened V by 3 bases and J by 0 bases, and 6 bases separated the two germline ends. The CDR3 loop spans 14 amino acids. The CDR3 is CASSQSYSNQPQHF. Here the CDR3 DNA reads TGCGCCAGCAGTCAGTCGTATAGCAATCAGCCCCAGCATTTT.

This rearrangement joins TRBV28 to TRBJ2-7; 10 bases align to TRBD1. With 4 bases clipped from V and 6 bases from J, the junction kept 6 bases outside the gene matches. Germline CDR1 reads MDHEN; CDR2 reads SYDVKM. This CDR3 has 14 amino acids. The chain's CDR3 is CASSWTGGWGEQYF. CDR3 nucleotides: TGTGCCAGCAGTTGGACAGGGGGTTGGGGCGAGCAGTACTTC. The full variable domain, its missing parts supplied by reference TRBV28 and TRBJ2-7, is DVKVTQSSRYLVKRTGEKVFLECVQDMDHENMFWYRQDPGLGLRLIYFSYDVKMKEKGDIPEGYSVSREKKERFSLILESASTNQTSMYLCASSWTGGWGEQYFGPGTRLTVT.

The chain carries TRBV15 and TRBJ1-2; no reliable D call. CDR1 LNHNV and CDR2 YYDKDF come from the germline V gene (reference sequence). This CDR3 is built from 15 residues. The V gene lost 0 bases and the J gene lost 8 bases, with 16 bases spanning the gap. In DNA, the CDR3 is TGTGCCACCAGCAGAGAGATGGCGGCCAGTATCGGCTACACCTTC. Its translation is CATSREMAASIGYTF.

The chain uses TRBV10-1 and TRBJ2-5, with a weak D call TRBD2 (6 bases). CDR3 size: 15 residues. Germline V lookup: CDR1 WNHNN, CDR2 SYGVQD (reference sequence). V was pared by 3 bases and J by 2 bases, with 13 bases between. The CDR3 bases are TGCGCCAGCAGTGAACGAGCGGGCCTACAAGAGACCCAGTACTTC. Translated, it gives CASSERAGLQETQYF.

The chain has TRBV28 and TRBJ1-5; tentative D call: TRBD1 (6 bases). The CDR3 has 14 amino acids. Looked up from germline, CDR1 is MDHEN and CDR2 is SYDVKM. The ends were cut back, 8 bases at V and 0 bases at J, with 11 bases in the middle. CDR3 nucleotides: TGTGCCAGCGAGGGGGGGGGTAGCAATCAGCCCCAGCATTTT. Protein product: CASEGGGSNQPQHF. Full variable domain (missing parts from reference TRBV28 and TRBJ1-5): DVKVTQSSRYLVKRTGEKVFLECVQDMDHENMFWYRQDPGLGLRLIYFSYDVKMKEKGDIPEGYSVSREKKERFSLILESASTNQTSMYLCASEGGGSNQPQHFGDGTRLSIL.

This clone appeared once. This rearrangement joins TRBV5-6 to TRBJ1-3; TRBD1 is a possible D gene (6 bases). Trimming pared 4 bases from V and 9 bases from J, leaving 11 bases between. This CDR3 is built from 12 residues. The germline V gene encodes CDR1 SGHDT and CDR2 YYEEEE. CDR3 coding DNA: TGTGCCAGCAGCCCAAGGGGGAGCACCATATATTTT. Its protein is CASSPRGSTIYF.

The chain has TRBV19 and TRBJ2-1, with TRBD1 matching 8 bases. This CDR3 region has 14 residues. Looked up from germline, CDR1 is LNHDA and CDR2 is SQIVND (reference sequence). The junction had 6 bases not matched to a gene; V was cut back by 3 bases and J by 8 bases. The CDR3, as DNA: TGTGCCAGTAGTATCCGGGACAGGCCCCATGAGCAGTTCTTC. Translated: CASSIRDRPHEQFF. The full variable domain, with the rest looked up from reference TRBV19 and TRBJ2-1, is DGGITQSPKYLFRKEGQNVTLSCEQNLNHDAMYWYRQDPGQGLRLIYYSQIVNDFQKGDIAEGYSVSREKKESFPLTVTSAQKNPTAFYLCASSIRDRPHEQFFGPGTRLTVL.

The gene calls are TRBV6-6 and TRBJ1-5; 7 bases line up with TRBD1. Trimming at V came to 7 bases and at J to 7 bases, leaving 10 bases not matched to a gene. The CDR3 runs to 14 residues. Germline values: CDR1 MNHNY, CDR2 SVGAGI (reference sequence). The CDR3 reads CASTPQGSLQPQHF. CDR3 bases: TGTGCCAGCACACCACAGGGGTCGTTACAGCCCCAGCATTTT.

This sequence joins TRBV6-6 and TRBJ1-2; weak D call: TRBD1 (5 bases). In germline, CDR1 is MNHNY, CDR2 SVGAGI (reference sequence). The V and J ends lost 2 bases and 10 bases respectively, with 14 bases between them. This CDR3 has 13 residues. The CDR3 bases are TGTGCCAGCAGTTACGATCTGACAGCCTCCTACACCTTC. As protein: CASSYDLTASYTF.

The chain is built from TRBV6-2 or TRBV6-3 and TRBJ2-6; tentative D call: TRBD1 (6 bases). In germline, CDR1 is MNHEY, CDR2 SVGEGT. This CDR3 contains 21 residues. Deletions cut 2 bases from V and 0 bases from J, with 23 bases between. Here the CDR3 DNA reads TGTGCCAGCAGTTACGTTGTCGGGACAAAACGGGCCTACTCTGGGGCCAACGTCCTGACTTTC. Encoded protein: CASSYVVGTKRAYSGANVLTF.

This clone was seen a few times. The chain carries TRBV2 and TRBJ1-3; D is unresolved. The CDR3 covers 12 residues. V was cut by 9 bases and J by 0 bases, with 6 bases left in between. The germline V gene encodes CDR1 SNHLY and CDR2 FYNNEI. In DNA, the CDR3 is TGTGCCAGTGACTACTCTGGAAACACCATATATTTT. The encoded protein is CASDYSGNTIYF.

The chain combines TRBV19 with TRBJ2-1; 11 nucleotides line up with TRBD2. V lost 4 bases and J lost 5; bases outside the gene matches: 10. Germline V gives CDR1 LNHDA, CDR2 SQIVND (reference sequence). The CDR3 runs 17 residues. The CDR3 DNA reads TGTGCCAGTAGTACTCGAACTAGCGGGAGAACTCACAATGAGCAGTTCTTC. Its translation: CASSTRTSGRTHNEQFF.

This clone has just a few counts. This rearrangement joins TRBV2 to TRBJ2-1; TRBD1 might be the D (6 bases). Trimming removed 6 bases from V and 4 bases from J, with 10 bases in between. Germline loops: CDR1 SNHLY, CDR2 FYNNEI. The CDR3 covers 13 residues. Written as DNA, the CDR3 is TGTGCCAGCAGCAGCAGGGGTTACAATGAGCAGTTCTTC. It specifies CASSSRGYNEQFF.

V is TRBV28 and J is TRBJ2-7; 8 positions match TRBD1. Germline CDR1 reads MDHEN; CDR2 reads SYDVKM. The CDR3 is made up of 18 amino acids. V lost 5 bases to trimming and J lost 3 bases; unmatched junction nucleotides: 18. The CDR3 region is CASSTYFFRDRRFYEQYF. The CDR3 DNA reads as TGTGCCAGCAGTACCTATTTTTTCCGGGACAGGCGTTTCTACGAGCAGTACTTC.

The chain combines TRBV20-1 with TRBJ2-5; TRBD2 matches at 9 bases. This CDR3 is built from 14 residues. Germline CDR1 is DFQATT and CDR2 is SNEGSKA (reference sequence). After removal of 3 bases from V and 5 bases from J, the junction contained 7 bases not matched to a gene. CDR3 bases: TGCAGTGCTAGTACCGGTGCGGGGGGGGAGACCCAGTACTTC. Amino acids: CSASTGAGGETQYF.

The rearrangement joins TRBV28 to TRBJ2-2, with 7 bases aligning to TRBD1. Per the germline V gene, CDR1 is MDHEN and CDR2 is SYDVKM. The CDR3 consists of 16 residues. V trimming: 2 bases; J trimming: 1 base; junction bases outside the gene matches: 4. This chain's CDR3 is CASSLPGQKNTGELFF. For the CDR3, the DNA is TGTGCCAGCAGTTTACCGGGACAGAAGAACACCGGGGAGCTGTTTTTT.

V gene TRBV28 combines with J gene TRBJ1-2; 10 positions agree with TRBD1. The CDR3 sequence is 14 residues long. The germline V gene encodes CDR1 MDHEN and CDR2 SYDVKM. Unmatched junction bases numbered 5, after V lost 5 bases and J lost 5 bases. Written as DNA, the CDR3 is TGTGCCAGCAGTGGGGACAGGGGCCTTTATGGCTACACCTTC. It specifies CASSGDRGLYGYTF.

This clone was seen a handful of times. V gene TRBV19 combines with J gene TRBJ2-7; TRBD2 matches at 12 bases. CDR3 length equals 15 residues. With V trimmed by 8 bases and J by 3 bases, 8 bases remained unmatched. CDR1 and CDR2 (germline): LNHDA, SQIVND (reference sequence). This chain's CDR3 is CASRSRTSGVYEQYF. CDR3 bases: TGTGCCAGTCGTTCCCGGACTAGCGGGGTCTACGAGCAGTACTTC. Supplemented by reference TRBV19 and TRBJ2-7, the full variable domain reads DGGITQSPKYLFRKEGQNVTLSCEQNLNHDAMYWYRQDPGQGLRLIYYSQIVNDFQKGDIAEGYSVSREKKESFPLTVTSAQKNPTAFYLCASRSRTSGVYEQYFGPGTRLTVT.

CDR3 sequence: CASSLEGGRTEAFF. CDR3 DNA: TGTGCCAGCAGCTTGGAGGGGGGGAGGACTGAAGCTTTCTTT. The rearrangement uses TRBV5-4 and TRBJ1-1, with D perhaps TRBD1 (6 bases). The CDR3 spans 14 residues. Germline CDR1 SGHNT, CDR2 YYREEE (reference sequence). Trimming stripped 0 bases from V and 5 bases from J, with 11 bases between.